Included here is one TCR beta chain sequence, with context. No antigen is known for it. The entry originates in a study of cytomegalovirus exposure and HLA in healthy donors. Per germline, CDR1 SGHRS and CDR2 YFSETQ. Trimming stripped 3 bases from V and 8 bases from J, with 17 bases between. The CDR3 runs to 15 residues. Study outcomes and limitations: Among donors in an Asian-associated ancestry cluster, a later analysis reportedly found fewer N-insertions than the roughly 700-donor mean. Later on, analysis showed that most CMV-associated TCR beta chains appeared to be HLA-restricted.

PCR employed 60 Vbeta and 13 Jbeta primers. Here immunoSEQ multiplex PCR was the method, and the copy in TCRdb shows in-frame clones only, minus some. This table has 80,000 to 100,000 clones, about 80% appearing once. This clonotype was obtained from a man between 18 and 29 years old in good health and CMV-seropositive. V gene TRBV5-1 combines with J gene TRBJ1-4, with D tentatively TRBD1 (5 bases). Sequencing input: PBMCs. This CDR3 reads CASSSTGDEREKLFF. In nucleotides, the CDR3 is TGCGCCAGCAGCTCGACGGGGGATGAACGAGAAAAACTGTTTTTT.